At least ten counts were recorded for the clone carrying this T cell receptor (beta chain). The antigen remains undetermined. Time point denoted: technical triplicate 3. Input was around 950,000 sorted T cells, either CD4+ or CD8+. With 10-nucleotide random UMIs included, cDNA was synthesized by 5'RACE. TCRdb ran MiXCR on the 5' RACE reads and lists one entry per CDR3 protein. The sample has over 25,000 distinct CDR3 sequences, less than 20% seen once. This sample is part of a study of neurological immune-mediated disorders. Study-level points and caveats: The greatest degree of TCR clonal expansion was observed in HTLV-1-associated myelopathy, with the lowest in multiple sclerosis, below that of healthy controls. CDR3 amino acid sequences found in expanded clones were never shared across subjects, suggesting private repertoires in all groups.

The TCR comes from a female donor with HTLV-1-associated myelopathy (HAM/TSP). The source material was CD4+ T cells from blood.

This CDR3 reads CASSPTTSGRAPYF. In DNA, the CDR3 is TGTGCCAGCAGCCCGACAACTAGCGGGAGGGCCCCGTACTTC. V is TRBV5-6 and J is TRBJ2-7; 13 bases fit TRBD2. V shed 4 bases and J 12 bases; nucleotides not matched to a gene: 10. CDR3 size: 14 residues. The germline gives CDR1 SGHDT, CDR2 YYEEEE.